Listed below are T cell receptor beta chains from one sample, sequenced in a study of T-cell memory formation after mild COVID-19. Each CDR3 protein is one row after TCRdb ran MiXCR on the 5' RACE reads. The sample contains about 620,000 distinct CDR3 sequences, about a sixth of which appear only once. The sequenced sample consisted of PBMCs or a T cell subset sorted from them (not recorded which). These receptors were taken from an adult woman who had mild COVID-19 (a few samples of this study predate the infection). Cell type and time point are not known. Each CDR3 is given with its conserved first and last residue. The D gene is left open where the match is weak. The size entry is marked missing in some rows and otherwise reads once, few, many or a size class.

clone size: few
D gene: TRBD2
V gene: TRBV20-1
J gene: TRBJ2-1
CDR3 protein: CSAHQMTSGAYNEQFF
CDR3 DNA: TGCAGTGCTCACCAGATGACTAGCGGAGCCTACAATGAGCAGTTCTTC

clone size: few
D gene: -
V gene: TRBV24-1
J gene: TRBJ1-2
CDR3 protein: CATSDADPGAKGYTF
CDR3 DNA: TGTGCCACCAGTGACGCCGACCCGGGGGCCAAGGGCTACACCTTC

clone size: few
D gene: -
V gene: TRBV27
J gene: TRBJ2-7
CDR3 protein: CASSPYGNRYEQYF
CDR3 DNA: TGTGCCAGCAGTCCATACGGGAACCGCTACGAGCAGTACTTC

clone size: -
D gene: -
V gene: TRBV6-2/TRBV6-3
J gene: TRBJ1-1
CDR3 protein: CASSSRTEAFF
CDR3 DNA: TGTGCCAGCAGTTCCCGAACTGAAGCTTTCTTT

clone size: many
D gene: TRBD2
V gene: TRBV5-1
J gene: TRBJ2-3
CDR3 protein: CASSTSTGAGGDTQYF
CDR3 DNA: TGCGCCAGCAGCACGTCCACGGGGGCGGGGGGAGATACGCAGTATTTT

clone size: once
D gene: -
V gene: TRBV12-3/TRBV12-4
J gene: TRBJ2-5
CDR3 protein: CASSLGQGRGETQYF
CDR3 DNA: TGTGCCAGCAGTTTGGGGCAGGGGAGGGGAGAGACCCAGTACTTC

clone size: few
D gene: TRBD2
V gene: TRBV7-8
J gene: TRBJ2-5
CDR3 protein: CASSEDLLAGPLYQETQYF
CDR3 DNA: TGTGCCAGCAGCGAAGACCTCCTAGCGGGGCCTTTGTACCAAGAGACCCAGTACTTC

clone size: few
D gene: TRBD1
V gene: TRBV6-5
J gene: TRBJ2-5
CDR3 protein: CASSYSTAGGEETQYF
CDR3 DNA: TGTGCCAGCAGTTACTCGACGGCAGGGGGTGAAGAGACCCAGTACTTC

clone size: -
D gene: -
V gene: TRBV7-9
J gene: TRBJ1-1
CDR3 protein: CASSLSRGGMNTEAFF
CDR3 DNA: TGTGCCAGCAGCTTAAGCCGGGGGGGTATGAACACTGAAGCTTTCTTT

clone size: few
D gene: TRBD1
V gene: TRBV18
J gene: TRBJ2-7
CDR3 protein: CASSPPSGQGVYEQYF
CDR3 DNA: TGTGCCAGCTCACCACCGTCGGGACAGGGCGTATACGAGCAGTACTTC

clone size: -
D gene: -
V gene: TRBV7-2
J gene: TRBJ2-3
CDR3 protein: CARKRGGPTDTQYF
CDR3 DNA: TGTGCCAGGAAAAGGGGGGGCCCCACAGATACGCAGTATTTT

clone size: -
D gene: -
V gene: TRBV4-2
J gene: TRBJ1-2
CDR3 protein: CASSPEGQNNYGYTF
CDR3 DNA: TGTGCCAGCAGCCCAGAAGGACAGAACAACTATGGCTACACCTTC

clone size: -
D gene: -
V gene: TRBV5-1
J gene: TRBJ2-7
CDR3 protein: CASSLVPVSIYEQYF
CDR3 DNA: TGCGCCAGCAGCTTGGTACCCGTGTCGATCTACGAGCAGTACTTC

clone size: -
D gene: TRBD1
V gene: TRBV7-9
J gene: TRBJ1-1
CDR3 protein: CASSMPDRAVPEAFF
CDR3 DNA: TGTGCCAGCAGCATGCCGGACAGGGCGGTCCCTGAAGCTTTCTTT

clone size: -
D gene: -
V gene: TRBV5-6
J gene: TRBJ2-7
CDR3 protein: CASSLVGRTRQEQYF
CDR3 DNA: TGTGCCAGCAGCTTAGTCGGCAGGACTCGGCAAGAGCAGTACTTC

clone size: -
D gene: -
V gene: TRBV5-1
J gene: TRBJ1-5
CDR3 protein: CASSLEGRKDQPQHF
CDR3 DNA: TGCGCCAGCAGCTTGGAGGGGCGGAAAGATCAGCCCCAGCATTTT

clone size: few
D gene: -
V gene: TRBV5-1
J gene: TRBJ1-3
CDR3 protein: CASSLPERVSGNTIYF
CDR3 DNA: TGCGCCAGCAGCTTGCCAGAAAGAGTCTCTGGAAACACCATATATTTT

clone size: -
D gene: -
V gene: TRBV10-3
J gene: TRBJ2-7
CDR3 protein: CAISEREFHYEQYF
CDR3 DNA: TGTGCCATCAGTGAGCGGGAGTTTCATTACGAGCAGTACTTC

clone size: -
D gene: -
V gene: TRBV2
J gene: TRBJ1-1
CDR3 protein: CASSEGALTYTEAFF
CDR3 DNA: TGTGCCAGCAGTGAAGGGGCATTAACTTACACTGAAGCTTTCTTT

clone size: -
D gene: TRBD2
V gene: TRBV12-3/TRBV12-4
J gene: TRBJ2-2
CDR3 protein: CASSFRAGGPAGELFF
CDR3 DNA: TGTGCCAGCAGTTTTCGGGCGGGAGGGCCAGCCGGGGAGCTGTTTTTT

clone size: -
D gene: -
V gene: TRBV6-2/TRBV6-3
J gene: TRBJ1-5
CDR3 protein: CASTPEAGIGQPQHF
CDR3 DNA: TGTGCCAGCACCCCGGAGGCAGGAATTGGGCAGCCCCAGCATTTT

clone size: once
D gene: TRBD1
V gene: TRBV24-1
J gene: TRBJ2-1
CDR3 protein: CATSDLGRGNEQFF
CDR3 DNA: TGTGCCACCAGTGATTTAGGCAGGGGGAATGAGCAGTTCTTC

clone size: -
D gene: -
V gene: TRBV9
J gene: TRBJ1-1
CDR3 protein: CASSAELLGNTEAFF
CDR3 DNA: TGTGCCAGCAGCGCGGAGCTATTAGGGAACACTGAAGCTTTCTTT

clone size: few
D gene: -
V gene: TRBV12-3/TRBV12-4
J gene: TRBJ1-1
CDR3 protein: CASRLPGEDTEAFF
CDR3 DNA: TGTGCCAGCAGGCTCCCGGGGGAGGACACTGAAGCTTTCTTT

clone size: -
D gene: -
V gene: TRBV18
J gene: TRBJ1-1
CDR3 protein: CASSPLSDLNTEAFF
CDR3 DNA: TGTGCCAGCTCACCATTGAGTGATCTGAACACTGAAGCTTTCTTT

clone size: -
D gene: -
V gene: TRBV7-9
J gene: TRBJ2-5
CDR3 protein: CASSFQGMETQYF
CDR3 DNA: TGTGCCAGCAGCTTTCAGGGCATGGAGACCCAGTACTTC

clone size: -
D gene: -
V gene: TRBV7-8
J gene: TRBJ1-2
CDR3 protein: CASSLEGQGYGYTF
CDR3 DNA: TGTGCCAGCAGCTTAGAGGGGCAGGGCTATGGCTACACCTTC

clone size: few
D gene: TRBD1
V gene: TRBV12-3/TRBV12-4
J gene: TRBJ1-1
CDR3 protein: CASSSIPGGAFF
CDR3 DNA: TGTGCCAGCAGTTCCATCCCAGGGGGGGCTTTCTTT

clone size: few
D gene: TRBD1
V gene: TRBV9
J gene: TRBJ2-6
CDR3 protein: CASSGNPGQGSAGANVLTF
CDR3 DNA: TGTGCCAGCAGCGGAAATCCGGGACAGGGAAGCGCTGGGGCCAACGTCCTGACTTTC

clone size: -
D gene: -
V gene: TRBV4-1
J gene: TRBJ2-5
CDR3 protein: CASSQGPGYETQYF
CDR3 DNA: TGCGCCAGCAGCCAAGGTCCGGGGTATGAGACCCAGTACTTC

clone size: -
D gene: -
V gene: TRBV19
J gene: TRBJ2-5
CDR3 protein: CASSRRGIQTQYF
CDR3 DNA: TGTGCCAGTAGTCGAAGGGGCATTCAGACCCAGTACTTC

clone size: many
D gene: TRBD1
V gene: TRBV7-9
J gene: TRBJ1-5
CDR3 protein: CATSGTGGYQPQHF
CDR3 DNA: TGTGCCACCTCGGGGACAGGGGGTTATCAGCCCCAGCATTTT

clone size: few
D gene: -
V gene: TRBV11-2
J gene: TRBJ1-2
CDR3 protein: CASSLVVGDYGYTF
CDR3 DNA: TGTGCCAGCAGCTTAGTGGTGGGAGACTATGGCTACACCTTC

clone size: -
D gene: TRBD2
V gene: TRBV24-1
J gene: TRBJ2-1
CDR3 protein: CATSGTSGSAYNEQFF
CDR3 DNA: TGTGCCACCAGCGGGACTAGCGGGAGCGCCTACAATGAGCAGTTCTTC

clone size: few
D gene: -
V gene: TRBV12-3/TRBV12-4
J gene: TRBJ2-1
CDR3 protein: CASTFQMDSYNEQFF
CDR3 DNA: TGTGCCAGCACATTCCAAATGGACAGTTACAATGAGCAGTTCTTC

clone size: -
D gene: TRBD2
V gene: TRBV20-1
J gene: TRBJ2-5
CDR3 protein: CSARARRGSQETQYF
CDR3 DNA: TGCAGTGCTAGGGCTAGGCGGGGGAGCCAAGAGACCCAGTACTTC

clone size: few
D gene: -
V gene: TRBV5-1
J gene: TRBJ1-2
CDR3 protein: CASSSPGGAYPSNYGYTF
CDR3 DNA: TGCGCCAGCAGCTCCCCAGGAGGGGCCTATCCTAGTAACTATGGCTACACCTTC

clone size: few
D gene: -
V gene: TRBV19
J gene: TRBJ2-3
CDR3 protein: CASTDRTPRDTQYF
CDR3 DNA: TGTGCCAGCACCGACAGGACTCCAAGGGATACGCAGTATTTT

clone size: -
D gene: TRBD2
V gene: TRBV4-1
J gene: TRBJ2-5
CDR3 protein: CASSQGISSGGSRETQYF
CDR3 DNA: TGCGCCAGCAGCCAAGGGATTTCTAGCGGGGGTTCGAGGGAGACCCAGTACTTC

clone size: few
D gene: -
V gene: TRBV12-3/TRBV12-4
J gene: TRBJ1-3
CDR3 protein: CASSLSPGRSGNTIYF
CDR3 DNA: TGTGCCAGCAGTTTATCACCAGGACGCTCTGGAAACACCATATATTTT

clone size: few
D gene: -
V gene: TRBV12-3/TRBV12-4
J gene: TRBJ1-1
CDR3 protein: CASRRGATEAFF
CDR3 DNA: TGTGCCAGCCGTCGCGGGGCCACTGAAGCTTTCTTT

clone size: few
D gene: TRBD2
V gene: TRBV4-1
J gene: TRBJ2-1
CDR3 protein: CASGERGLLNEQFF
CDR3 DNA: TGCGCCAGCGGGGAGCGGGGTCTCTTGAATGAGCAGTTCTTC

clone size: -
D gene: -
V gene: TRBV4-1
J gene: TRBJ2-3
CDR3 protein: CASSHSYRADTQYF
CDR3 DNA: TGCGCCAGCAGCCATTCATACAGGGCAGATACGCAGTATTTT

clone size: few
D gene: -
V gene: TRBV7-7
J gene: TRBJ2-1
CDR3 protein: CASRRLELNEQFF
CDR3 DNA: TGTGCCAGCAGACGACTAGAGTTAAATGAGCAGTTCTTC

clone size: -
D gene: -
V gene: TRBV9
J gene: TRBJ2-5
CDR3 protein: CASSVSGLGQETQYF
CDR3 DNA: TGTGCCAGCAGCGTGTCCGGCTTGGGCCAAGAGACCCAGTACTTC

clone size: -
D gene: TRBD2
V gene: TRBV30
J gene: TRBJ2-7
CDR3 protein: CAWSWSGGYHEQYF
CDR3 DNA: TGTGCCTGGAGTTGGAGCGGGGGGTACCACGAGCAGTACTTC

clone size: -
D gene: -
V gene: TRBV7-9
J gene: TRBJ1-1
CDR3 protein: CASSLFPSGWLNTEAFF
CDR3 DNA: TGTGCCAGCAGCTTATTCCCCTCAGGGTGGCTGAACACTGAAGCTTTCTTT